The 14 T cell receptor beta chains below all came from one sample that was sequenced in a study of blood T cell repertoires in COVID-19. The data were produced by immunoSEQ multiplex PCR, yet TCRdb's version contains in-frame clones alone and is incomplete. The sample contains approximately 200,000 clones, around four fifths of which appear only once. The specimen was PBMCs or T cells enriched from blood (not recorded which). The receptors shown here come from a man between 40 and 49 years old who had recovered from COVID-19.

The chain couples TRBV28 to TRBJ2-1, with 7 bases lining up with TRBD1. Germline V lookup: CDR1 MDHEN, CDR2 SYDVKM. Trimming took 6 bases from V and 7 from J; bases not matched to a gene: 9. The CDR3 extends over 14 amino acids. In DNA form, the CDR3 reads TGTGCCAGCAGACAAGGGGGCGCCGTGAATGAGCAGTTCTTC. This gives the protein CASRQGGAVNEQFF.

The V call is TRBV2, the J call TRBJ1-2, with D perhaps TRBD1 (6 bases). V dropped 7 bases and J dropped 4 bases, with 16 bases sitting between them. Germline V CDR1 and CDR2: SNHLY, FYNNEI. CDR3 length: 14 amino acids. The CDR3 DNA reads TGTGCCAGCACCCAAACAGGGTCGGGCTATGGCTACACCTTC. It yields the protein CASTQTGSGYGYTF.

The J gene is TRBJ1-6, the V gene TRBV7-2, with D perhaps matching TRBD1 (6 bases). The V end lost 5 bases, the J end lost 6 bases, and 14 bases lay between the germline ends. Germline assignment: CDR1 SGHTA and CDR2 FQGNSA. The CDR3 covers 15 residues. The CDR3 DNA reads TGTGCCAGCAGCCCGAAGAGGGGGGGTAATTCACCCCTCCACTTT. As protein: CASSPKRGGNSPLHF.

V gene TRBV18 combines with J gene TRBJ1-3, with D possibly matching TRBD1 (5 bases). Trimming pared 5 bases from V and 0 bases from J, leaving 14 bases between. The CDR3 length is 16 residues. Germline V CDR1 and CDR2: KGHSH, LQKENI. In DNA form, the CDR3 reads TGTGCCAGCTCATTGACAGAAGCATCCTCTGGAAACACCATATATTTT. Translated: CASSLTEASSGNTIYF.

The rearrangement links TRBV6-5 to TRBJ1-6; TRBD1 might be the D (5 bases). The V and J ends lost 0 bases and 10 bases respectively, with 16 bases between them. This CDR3 has 16 residues. Germline loops: CDR1 MNHEY, CDR2 SVGAGI. Written as DNA, the CDR3 is TGTGCCAGCAGTTACTCCTCTGGAGGGTGGGGCTCACCCCTCCACTTT. As protein: CASSYSSGGWGSPLHF.

The sample holds a few counts of this clone. CDR3 loop: CASSVQGDTEAFF. The CDR3 DNA is TGTGCCAGCAGCGTACAGGGGGACACTGAAGCTTTCTTT. The chain carries TRBV13 and TRBJ1-1; 8 nucleotides match TRBD1. Trimming cost V 5 bases and J 3 bases; bases outside gene matches: 2. From germline, CDR1 is PRHDT and CDR2 FYEKMQ (reference sequence). The CDR3 loop spans 13 amino acids.

This sequence joins TRBV2 and TRBJ2-3; no firm D call. The CDR3 sequence is 11 residues long. Trimming cost V 6 bases and J 6 bases, with 7 bases left between them. The germline gives CDR1 SNHLY, CDR2 FYNNEI. The CDR3 here is CASSRTDTQYF. CDR3 coding DNA: TGTGCCAGCAGCCGAACTGATACGCAGTATTTT.

The count of this clone is one. The chain uses TRBV7-9 and TRBJ1-3, with a possible D match to TRBD1 (6 bases). V lost 8 bases to trimming and J lost 8 bases, with 19 bases between them. CDR1 is SEHNR and CDR2 is FQNEAQ in the germline V gene (reference sequence). This CDR3 spans 14 amino acids. The CDR3, as DNA: TGTGCCAGCTACCAGACAGGCCCTCTGGACACCATATATTTT. It encodes CASYQTGPLDTIYF. The full variable domain, rest sourced from reference TRBV7-9 and TRBJ1-3, is DTGVSQNPRHKITKRGQNVTFRCDPISEHNRLYWYRQTLGQGPEFLTYFQNEAQLEKSRLLSDRFSAERPKGSFSTLEIQRTEQGDSAMYLCASYQTGPLDTIYFGEGSWLTVV.

J is TRBJ1-3 and V is TRBV4-1; D is uncertain. The CDR3 is made up of 15 amino acids. The ends were cut back, 0 bases at V and 2 bases at J, with 8 bases in the middle. Germline loops: CDR1 MGHRA, CDR2 YSYEKL. This chain's CDR3 is CASSQDPLAGNTIYF. CDR3 in DNA: TGCGCCAGCAGCCAAGATCCCCTCGCTGGAAACACCATATATTTT.

This clone was counted a few times. The chain links TRBV6-4 to TRBJ2-2; possibly TRBD1 for D (6 bases). The CDR3 sequence is 15 residues long. V lost 4 bases to trimming and J lost 3 bases, with 12 bases between them. Germline V gene lookup returns CDR1 MRHNA and CDR2 SNTAGT. CDR3 sequence: CASSAKGGDTGELFF. CDR3 coding DNA: TGTGCCAGCAGTGCCAAAGGGGGAGACACCGGGGAGCTGTTTTTT.

V and J are TRBV7-3 and TRBJ2-7, with D tentatively TRBD1 (7 bases). V gave up 5 bases and J gave up 2 bases, with 25 bases separating them. This CDR3 is built from 18 residues. Germline loops: CDR1 SGHTA, CDR2 FQGTGA. The CDR3 region is CASSPKTGRGPETYEQYF. The CDR3 DNA reads TGTGCCAGCAGCCCAAAGACAGGGCGGGGACCCGAAACCTACGAGCAGTACTTC.

This clone turned up a few times. The rearrangement uses TRBV7-2 and TRBJ1-1; D perhaps matches TRBD1 (5 bases). This CDR3 region has 14 residues. The V end lost 4 bases, the J end lost 4 bases, and 13 bases lay between the germline ends. Germline CDR1 reads SGHTA; CDR2 reads FQGNSA. CDR3 sequence reads: CASSSLAGGTEAFF. The CDR3 DNA reads TGTGCCAGCAGCTCCCTGGCCGGGGGCACTGAAGCTTTCTTT.

The chain couples TRBV6-5 to TRBJ1-2; D gene unclear. CDR3 length: 15 residues. The germline V gene encodes CDR1 MNHEY and CDR2 SVGAGI. Trimming stripped 2 bases from V and 8 bases from J, with 18 bases between. The CDR3 nucleotides read TGTGCCAGCAGTTACCTCCCTTACGGATCCGGGGGCTACACCTTC. It translates to CASSYLPYGSGGYTF.

V and J are TRBV7-2 and TRBJ1-2, with TRBD1 as a possible D gene (5 bases). Looked up from germline, CDR1 is SGHTA and CDR2 is FQGNSA. V lost 1 base and J 0 bases, leaving 15 bases between the germline ends. The CDR3 sequence is 17 residues long. The CDR3 sequence is CASSLGPFGGANYGYTF. CDR3 DNA: TGTGCCAGCAGCTTAGGCCCCTTCGGGGGAGCTAACTATGGCTACACCTTC. Complete variable domain (other parts from reference TRBV7-2 and TRBJ1-2): GAGVSQSPSNKVTEKGKDVELRCDPISGHTALYWYRQSLGQGLEFLIYFQGNSAPDKSGLPSDRFSAERTGGSVSTLTIQRTQQEDSAVYLCASSLGPFGGANYGYTFGSGTRLTVV.